A selection of T cell receptor beta chains follows, all from one sample in a study of blood T cell repertoires in COVID-19. The table came from immunoSEQ multiplex PCR; TCRdb's copy has only in-frame clones and leaves some out. The sample carries roughly 250,000 clones, around 83% recorded once. Sequencing used peripheral blood. The receptors stem from a woman aged 45-59 years with acute or convalescent COVID-19. Each CDR3 is given with its conserved first and last residue. The order of the fields is clone size, D gene, J gene, V gene, CDR3 DNA, CDR3 protein. The D gene is left open where the match is weak. Clone size is given for some rows only: seen once, a few or many times, or a class if the clone is expanded.

abundance: .
d_gene: TRBD2
j_gene: TRBJ2-5
v_gene: TRBV11-2
CDR3nt: TGTGCCAGCAGCCCCGGACTAGCGGAGTACCAAGAGACCCAGTACTTC
CDR3aa: CASSPGLAEYQETQYF

abundance: .
d_gene: TRBD1
j_gene: TRBJ2-3
v_gene: TRBV5-4
CDR3nt: TGTGCCAGCAGCTTGGACAGGGGCTTCACAGATACGCAGTATTTT
CDR3aa: CASSLDRGFTDTQYF

abundance: .
d_gene: TRBD1
j_gene: TRBJ2-2
v_gene: TRBV11-2
CDR3nt: TGTGCCAGCAGCTTAGAACCGGGACAGAGGGTCACCGGGGAGCTGTTTTTT
CDR3aa: CASSLEPGQRVTGELFF

abundance: .
d_gene: .
j_gene: TRBJ1-4
v_gene: TRBV7-9
CDR3nt: TGTGCCAGCAGCCCCCTAGTTAGCAGGGTTGAAAAACTGTTTTTT
CDR3aa: CASSPLVSRVEKLFF

abundance: few
d_gene: TRBD1
j_gene: TRBJ2-1
v_gene: TRBV24-1
CDR3nt: TGTGCCACCAGTCCCGGGACAGGGGGGATGAGCTCCTACAATGAGCAGTTCTTC
CDR3aa: CATSPGTGGMSSYNEQFF

abundance: .
d_gene: .
j_gene: TRBJ1-2
v_gene: TRBV4-3
CDR3nt: TGCGCCAGCAGCCAGGGACAACATGGCTACACCTTC
CDR3aa: CASSQGQHGYTF

abundance: .
d_gene: .
j_gene: TRBJ2-4
v_gene: TRBV24-1
CDR3nt: TGTGCCACCAGTGACCCCTCGTCGGGGAGTGGCAACATTCAGTACTTC
CDR3aa: CATSDPSSGSGNIQYF

abundance: .
d_gene: .
j_gene: TRBJ1-2
v_gene: TRBV18
CDR3nt: TGTGCCAGCTCCGACCAAGGGGGCTATGGCTACACCTTC
CDR3aa: CASSDQGGYGYTF

abundance: .
d_gene: TRBD2
j_gene: TRBJ2-1
v_gene: TRBV5-1
CDR3nt: TGCGCCAGCCGGGATTGGGCTAGCGGACCCAATGAGCAGTTCTTC
CDR3aa: CASRDWASGPNEQFF

abundance: .
d_gene: TRBD1
j_gene: TRBJ1-4
v_gene: TRBV5-1
CDR3nt: TGCGCCAGCAGCTTGGGGGACAGGAGCAATGAAAAACTGTTTTTT
CDR3aa: CASSLGDRSNEKLFF

abundance: .
d_gene: .
j_gene: TRBJ2-3
v_gene: TRBV19
CDR3nt: TGTGCCAGTAATCGGGATAGGACAGATACGCAGTATTTT
CDR3aa: CASNRDRTDTQYF

abundance: .
d_gene: TRBD2
j_gene: TRBJ2-1
v_gene: TRBV24-1
CDR3nt: TGTGCCACCAGTGTATCGGGGGGGGCCGGCGATGAGCAGTTCTTC
CDR3aa: CATSVSGGAGDEQFF

abundance: .
d_gene: .
j_gene: TRBJ2-3
v_gene: TRBV29-1
CDR3nt: TGCAGCGTTGGTTACAGGGCGGGCAATCTTGGTACGCAGTATTTT
CDR3aa: CSVGYRAGNLGTQYF

abundance: once
d_gene: .
j_gene: TRBJ2-4
v_gene: TRBV7-2
CDR3nt: TGTGCCAGCAGCTGGGGGGACCGGGCGATTCAGTACTTC
CDR3aa: CASSWGDRAIQYF

abundance: .
d_gene: .
j_gene: TRBJ1-2
v_gene: TRBV6-5
CDR3nt: TGTGCCAGCAGTTACTCTGGACACACCTATGGCTACACCTTC
CDR3aa: CASSYSGHTYGYTF

abundance: .
d_gene: .
j_gene: TRBJ2-7
v_gene: TRBV4-2
CDR3nt: TGTGCCAGCAGCCAAGTCGCCAGCTCCTACGAGCAGTACTTC
CDR3aa: CASSQVASSYEQYF

abundance: once
d_gene: TRBD1
j_gene: TRBJ1-6
v_gene: TRBV27
CDR3nt: TGTGCCAGCAGTCTCCGACAGGGAGATAATTCACCCCTCCACTTT
CDR3aa: CASSLRQGDNSPLHF

abundance: .
d_gene: TRBD1
j_gene: TRBJ2-5
v_gene: TRBV7-8
CDR3nt: TGTGCCAGCAGCTTAGGTGGTCCCGGGACAGGCCAAGAGACCCAGTACTTC
CDR3aa: CASSLGGPGTGQETQYF

abundance: .
d_gene: .
j_gene: TRBJ1-1
v_gene: TRBV5-1
CDR3nt: TGCGCCAGCAGCTTGGATATATACACTGAAGCTTTCTTT
CDR3aa: CASSLDIYTEAFF

abundance: .
d_gene: TRBD2
j_gene: TRBJ2-1
v_gene: TRBV5-4
CDR3nt: TGTGCCAGCAGCACGGCTAGCGGGAGCGGCAATGAGCAGTTCTTC
CDR3aa: CASSTASGSGNEQFF

abundance: .
d_gene: .
j_gene: TRBJ2-2
v_gene: TRBV3-1/TRBV3-2
CDR3nt: TGTGCCAGCAGCCACCCCCACGGGGAGCTGTTTTTT
CDR3aa: CASSHPHGELFF

abundance: .
d_gene: .
j_gene: TRBJ1-2
v_gene: TRBV30
CDR3nt: TGTGCCTGGAGTGTTGGGGTAGGGGGAATCTATGGCTACACCTTC
CDR3aa: CAWSVGVGGIYGYTF

abundance: .
d_gene: .
j_gene: TRBJ1-2
v_gene: TRBV9
CDR3nt: TGTGCCAGCAGCGGCTCCGACAAGCTTGGCTACACCTTC
CDR3aa: CASSGSDKLGYTF

abundance: .
d_gene: .
j_gene: TRBJ1-4
v_gene: TRBV19
CDR3nt: TGTGCCAGTAGTAGAAGACAGTTCGCGAGTCCAACTAATGAAAAACTGTTTTTT
CDR3aa: CASSRRQFASPTNEKLFF

abundance: .
d_gene: .
j_gene: TRBJ2-7
v_gene: TRBV27
CDR3nt: TGTGCCAGCAGACCCACAGGGAGTCGGGAGCAGTACTTC
CDR3aa: CASRPTGSREQYF

abundance: .
d_gene: .
j_gene: TRBJ2-2
v_gene: TRBV6-5
CDR3nt: TGTGCCAGCAGGGGCGTTTTCGACACCGGGGAGCTGTTTTTT
CDR3aa: CASRGVFDTGELFF

abundance: .
d_gene: TRBD2
j_gene: TRBJ2-7
v_gene: TRBV6-5
CDR3nt: TGTGCCAGCAGCCGGACTAGCTCCGAGCAGTACTTC
CDR3aa: CASSRTSSEQYF